Here is one T cell receptor (beta chain) with its context. Antigen unknown. The read finishes 3 residues shy of the CDR3 end, and the germline J gene is used to complete it. Genomic DNA, averaging roughly 1,200 ng per sample, yielded TCR beta CDR3 via immunoSEQ. Measured with immunoSEQ multiplex PCR; TCRdb has only the in-frame clones, and not every one. This listing includes 35,000 to 45,000 clones. The sample is drawn from a study of T cells in women clearing cervical HPV infection. Study conclusions and caveats: Repertoire richness, not evenness, was significantly elevated in CIN3+ cases versus controls.

V trimming: 5 bases; J trimming: 5 bases; junction bases outside the gene matches: 11. The CDR3 loop spans 15 amino acids. Germline CDR1 is SEHNR and CDR2 is FQNEAQ (reference sequence). The source is a woman between 18 and 70 years old with a cervical HPV16 infection that either progressed to CIN3+ or cleared (not recorded which). The V and J genes are TRBV7-9 and TRBJ1-2; 7 bases are a match to TRBD1. Sequencing used blood buffy coat. CDR3 bases read: TGTGCCAGCAGCCGATCTTTGGAGGGGGCATATGGC. Translation gives CASSRSLEGAYG. The complete CDR3 reads CASSRSLEGAYGYTF.